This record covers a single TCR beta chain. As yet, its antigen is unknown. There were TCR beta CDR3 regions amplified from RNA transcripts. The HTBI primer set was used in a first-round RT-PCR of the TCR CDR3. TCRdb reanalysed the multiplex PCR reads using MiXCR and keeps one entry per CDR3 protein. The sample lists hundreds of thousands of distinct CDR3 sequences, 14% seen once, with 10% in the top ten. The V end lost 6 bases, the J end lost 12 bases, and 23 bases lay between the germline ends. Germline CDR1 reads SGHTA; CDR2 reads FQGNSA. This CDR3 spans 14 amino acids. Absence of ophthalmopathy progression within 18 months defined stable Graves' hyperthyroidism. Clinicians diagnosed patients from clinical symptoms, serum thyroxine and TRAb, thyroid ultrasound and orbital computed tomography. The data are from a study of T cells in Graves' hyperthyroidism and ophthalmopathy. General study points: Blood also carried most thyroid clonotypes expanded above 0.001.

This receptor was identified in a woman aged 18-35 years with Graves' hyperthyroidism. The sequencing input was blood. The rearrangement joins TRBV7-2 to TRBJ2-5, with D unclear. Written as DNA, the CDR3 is TGTGCCAGCAGTCCCAGAAGGGCTACGCCCACTGAGTACTTC. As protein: CASSPRRATPTEYF.